The 12 T cell receptor beta chains listed next were all sequenced from one sample in a study of blood T cell repertoires in COVID-19. This table comes from immunoSEQ multiplex PCR, and its TCRdb copy is limited to in-frame clones, with some not included. Of tens of thousands of clones listed, roughly 80% are singletons. Source material: peripheral blood. The receptor source for this set is a man aged 50-59 years with active COVID-19.

The gene calls are TRBV6-1 and TRBJ1-5; tentative D call: TRBD1 (5 bases). The germline gives CDR1 MNHNS, CDR2 SASEGT. Trimming stripped 2 bases from V and 4 bases from J, with 12 bases between. CDR3 length: 15 amino acids. This chain's CDR3 is CASSENPRDNQPQHF. In DNA, the CDR3 is TGTGCCAGCAGTGAAAACCCCAGGGATAATCAGCCCCAGCATTTT.

This sequence joins TRBV18 and TRBJ2-1, with 10 bases fitting TRBD1. Germline V gene data show CDR1 as KGHSH and CDR2 as LQKENI. This CDR3 is built from 15 residues. V lost 0 bases and J lost 9; bases outside the gene matches: 5. CDR3 DNA sequence: TGTGCCAGCTCACCACCGACAGGGGGCAGGGGTGAGCAGTTCTTC. Protein sequence: CASSPPTGGRGEQFF.

CDR3 DNA sequence: TGTGCCAGCAGCGTTACGGGGGACGTTACAGATACGCAGTATTTT. Its protein product is CASSVTGDVTDTQYF. The chain couples TRBV9 to TRBJ2-3; a possible D gene is TRBD2 (6 bases). Germline V gives CDR1 SGDLS, CDR2 YYNGEE. The CDR3 is 15 residues long. Trimming pared 2 bases from V and 3 bases from J, leaving 13 bases between.

The chain is built from TRBV6-2 or TRBV6-3 and TRBJ1-1; D not resolved. This CDR3 has 11 residues. In germline, CDR1 is MNHEY, CDR2 SVGEGT. V shed 2 bases and J shed 7 bases, with 5 bases lying between them. CDR3 residues: CASSYPYEAFF. The CDR3 DNA follows: TGTGCCAGCAGTTACCCTTATGAAGCTTTCTTT.

The V call is TRBV5-4, the J call TRBJ1-2; 10 bases line up with TRBD1. This CDR3 has 14 residues. The J segment lost 8 bases and the V segment lost 5 bases, leaving 9 bases of the junction unmatched. Germline loops: CDR1 SGHNT, CDR2 YYREEE (reference sequence). The CDR3, as DNA: TGTGCCAGCAGACTGATGGGACAGGGGTGGGGCTACACCTTC. Translating gives CASRLMGQGWGYTF.

This clone was recorded once. V gene TRBV7-2 combines with J gene TRBJ2-7; the match to TRBD2 covers 9 bases. CDR3 length: 14 residues. Trimming at V came to 3 bases and at J to 2 bases, leaving 2 bases not matched to a gene. Germline V CDR1 and CDR2: SGHTA, FQGNSA. CDR3 loop: CASSFSGGAYEQYF. The CDR3 coding sequence is TGTGCCAGCAGCTTTAGCGGGGGAGCCTACGAGCAGTACTTC.

V is TRBV24-1 and J is TRBJ1-2; D call uncertain. Germline-derived CDR1 and CDR2 are KGHDR and SFDVKD. V was clipped by 4 bases and J by 1 base, with 12 bases between them. This CDR3 spans 15 amino acids. CDR3 in amino acids: CATSDPDGDNYGYTF. For the CDR3, the DNA is TGTGCCACCAGTGACCCGGACGGGGATAACTATGGCTACACCTTC.

This CDR3 is CASRLAGGSYEQYF. Written as DNA, the CDR3 is TGTGCCAGCAGGCTAGCGGGGGGCTCCTACGAGCAGTACTTC. The chain employs TRBV2 and TRBJ2-7, with TRBD2 identical over 11 bases. CDR3 size: 14 residues. Losses at the gene ends were 6 bases for V and 0 bases for J; bases not matched to a gene: 1. Per the germline V gene, CDR1 is SNHLY and CDR2 is FYNNEI.

The chain is built from TRBV20-1 and TRBJ2-1; TRBD2 agrees at 8 bases. The J segment lost 4 bases and the V segment lost 3 bases, leaving 8 bases of the junction unmatched. From germline, CDR1 is DFQATT and CDR2 SNEGSKA (reference sequence). The CDR3 runs to 15 residues. The CDR3 DNA sequence: TGCAGTGCTAGTAGAAGAAGCGGGGGATACAATGAGCAGTTCTTC. It yields the protein CSASRRSGGYNEQFF.

The rearrangement links TRBV28 to TRBJ2-3; a weak D match, TRBD2 (7 bases). Trimming took off 5 bases at V and 1 base at J, with 16 bases between the two ends. CDR1 is MDHEN, CDR2 SYDVKM, per germline. The CDR3 has 16 amino acids. The CDR3 loop reads CASSPHGGPGTDTQYF. In nucleotides, the CDR3 is TGTGCCAGCAGTCCCCACGGGGGGCCCGGCACAGATACGCAGTATTTT. Full variable domain (rest looked up from reference TRBV28 and TRBJ2-3): DVKVTQSSRYLVKRTGEKVFLECVQDMDHENMFWYRQDPGLGLRLIYFSYDVKMKEKGDIPEGYSVSREKKERFSLILESASTNQTSMYLCASSPHGGPGTDTQYFGPGTRLTVL.

This chain uses TRBV6-2 or TRBV6-3 with TRBJ2-2, with D hard to call. The germline V gene encodes CDR1 MNHEY and CDR2 SVGEGT. The CDR3 is 11 residues long. Trimming took 5 bases from V and 9 from J, leaving 7 bases between them. CDR3 bases: TGTGCCAGCAGTCTCTCCCGGGAGCTGTTTTTT. It translates to CASSLSRELFF.

This clone was seen only once. This chain joins TRBV20-1 and TRBJ1-5, with D tentatively TRBD1 (6 bases). The V end was cut by 3 bases, the J end by 3 bases, with 15 bases between. CDR1 and CDR2 from the germline V gene are DFQATT and SNEGSKA (reference sequence). CDR3 length: 15 amino acids. This CDR3 is CSASLRQGINQPQHF. The DNA for the CDR3 is TGCAGTGCTAGTCTAAGGCAGGGGATCAATCAGCCCCAGCATTTT.